Below, 32 T cell receptor beta chains from the same sample are listed, as sequenced in a study of human T cells and chemical hapten exposure. The time point here: pre-sensitization, week 0. Noted treatment: therapeutic diphenylcyclopropenone sensitization with weekly scalp DPC. MiXCR, run by TCRdb on the RACE reads, gives a single entry per CDR3 protein. The table has 180,000 or so distinct CDR3 sequences, around 30% seen once. The sequencing used whole blood, collected in connection with sensitization to the hapten diphenylcyclopropenone (DPC). These TCRs come from a woman aged 25 to 39 with alopecia areata. Some clones in this sample may be carry-over from other donors' samples.

This clonotype appeared a few times. The rearrangement joins TRBV28 to TRBJ1-2; the match to TRBD1 covers 7 bases. Unmatched junction bases numbered 5, after V lost 2 bases and J lost 2 bases. Germline V CDR1 and CDR2: MDHEN, SYDVKM. The CDR3 spans 15 residues. The CDR3 sequence: CASSLPGGLNYGYTF. The CDR3, as DNA: TGTGCCAGCAGTTTACCAGGGGGTCTGAACTATGGCTACACCTTC.

The J gene is TRBJ2-1, the V gene TRBV29-1, with 8 bases lining up with TRBD2. Germline CDR1 and CDR2: SQVTM and ANQGSEA. The CDR3 loop spans 13 amino acids. The trim removed 5 bases at V and 10 bases at J, leaving 10 bases unmatched. The CDR3: CSVSPSGGWEQFF. The CDR3 coding sequence is TGCAGCGTTTCCCCCAGCGGGGGTTGGGAGCAGTTCTTC.

This chain links TRBV20-1 with TRBJ2-1, with 11 bases identical to TRBD2. Germline CDR1 and CDR2: DFQATT and SNEGSKA (reference sequence). This CDR3 has 14 residues. V shed 3 bases, J shed 8 bases, and the junction held 6 bases outside the gene matches. The CDR3 spells CSARSSGRSYEQFF. The CDR3 nucleotides are TGCAGTGCTAGGTCTAGCGGGAGGTCCTATGAGCAGTTCTTC.

This clonotype was detected only a few times. The V and J genes are TRBV10-3 and TRBJ2-7, with D perhaps TRBD1 or TRBD2 (5 bases each). V was trimmed by 10 bases and J by 2 bases, leaving 9 bases between them. There are 11 residues in the CDR3. Germline V gene sequence: CDR1 ENHRY, CDR2 SYGVKD. Written as DNA, the CDR3 is TGTGCCACCCGGGGCACCTACGAGCAGTACTTC. Its protein product is CATRGTYEQYF.

This chain uses TRBV5-1 with TRBJ2-3, with 16 bases matching TRBD2. The germline V gene has CDR1 SGHRS and CDR2 YFSETQ. The V and J ends lost 3 bases and 2 bases, in that order; junction bases with no gene match: 6. This CDR3 comprises 18 residues. The CDR3 DNA sequence: TGCGCCAGCAGCTCGGGACTAGCGGGAGGGGGAACCACAGATACGCAGTATTTT. This gives the protein CASSSGLAGGGTTDTQYF.

V gene TRBV7-8 combines with J gene TRBJ2-7, with 9 bases that match TRBD2. This CDR3 contains 15 residues. Germline V gene data show CDR1 as SGHVS and CDR2 as FQNEAQ. Trimming removed 5 bases from V and 3 bases from J; junction bases left unmatched: 8. CDR3 sequence reads: CASSTRLAARYEQYF. In DNA, the CDR3 is TGTGCCAGCAGCACCCGACTAGCGGCCCGCTACGAGCAGTACTTC.

This clonotype was observed a handful of times. The chain combines TRBV7-6 with TRBJ2-3; D unclear. The CDR3 loop spans 15 amino acids. The V and J ends lost 5 bases and 0 bases respectively, with 12 bases between them. Germline V gene data show CDR1 as SGHVS and CDR2 as FNYEAQ. This CDR3 is CASSPRKKSTDTQYF. CDR3 nucleotides: TGTGCCAGCAGCCCCAGGAAGAAAAGCACAGATACGCAGTATTTT.

The V gene is TRBV9, the J gene TRBJ2-1; tentatively, D is TRBD1 (5 bases). CDR3 length: 14 residues. Germline loops: CDR1 SGDLS, CDR2 YYNGEE. V was pared by 2 bases and J by 6 bases, with 12 bases between. CDR3 loop: CASSVWGRGNEQFF. The CDR3 DNA sequence: TGTGCCAGCAGCGTTTGGGGCCGAGGCAATGAGCAGTTCTTC.

CDR3 nucleotide sequence: TGCAGTGCCGAACTAGCGCGAGATGTCAATGAGCAGTTCTTC. Translated: CSAELARDVNEQFF. The V call is TRBV20-1, the J call TRBJ2-1, with TRBD2 identical over 7 bases. The V gene's germline CDR1 is DFQATT and CDR2 SNEGSKA (reference sequence). Trimming removed 6 bases from V and 6 bases from J; junction bases left unmatched: 11. The CDR3 has 14 residues.

The chain is built from TRBV28 and TRBJ2-4; D might be TRBD2 (7 bases). CDR3 length: 13 residues. The V gene lost 6 bases and the J gene lost 5 bases, with 11 bases spanning the gap. The V gene's germline CDR1 is MDHEN and CDR2 SYDVKM. The CDR3 DNA reads as TGTGCCAGCAGGGGGGGGGGCGAAAACATTCAGTACTTC. Amino acids: CASRGGGENIQYF.

In its sample, this clonotype was seen a few times. The V gene is TRBV12-3 or TRBV12-4, the J gene TRBJ1-1, with a tentative D call TRBD1 (5 bases). The CDR3 consists of 15 residues. With 5 bases removed from V and 6 bases from J, the gap between germline ends came to 19 bases. DNA of the CDR3: TGTGCCAGCAGTCCTACACACGTTGGGGGGGCTGAAGCTTTCTTT. Translated, it gives CASSPTHVGGAEAFF.

The chain employs TRBV24-1 and TRBJ1-6; D may be TRBD1 (6 bases). Germline CDR1 KGHDR, CDR2 SFDVKD. V was clipped by 2 bases and J by 8 bases, with 12 bases between them. The CDR3 is made up of 15 amino acids. In nucleotides, the CDR3 is TGTGCCACCAGTGATTCACGGTCAGGGGATTCACCCCTCCACTTT. Translated: CATSDSRSGDSPLHF.

This clonotype showed up just once. The chain couples TRBV20-1 to TRBJ2-2; D not certain. CDR3 length: 13 amino acids. Germline V gene data show CDR1 as DFQATT and CDR2 as SNEGSKA (reference sequence). Trimming stripped 2 bases from V and 1 base from J, with 5 bases between. The CDR3 protein is CSARLQNTGELFF. In DNA, the CDR3 is TGCAGTGCTAGACTCCAGAACACCGGGGAGCTGTTTTTT.

CDR3 protein: CASSEFGTTLTSYNEQFF. Here the CDR3 DNA reads TGTGCCAGCAGTGAATTTGGGACTACTCTAACCTCCTACAATGAGCAGTTCTTC. This rearrangement joins TRBV25-1 to TRBJ2-1; 7 bases map to TRBD2. The trim removed 1 base at V and 0 bases at J, leaving 9 bases unmatched. The CDR3 contains 18 residues. The V gene's germline CDR1 is MGHDK and CDR2 SYGVNS.

This clonotype was detected ten times or more. The chain recombines TRBV3-1 with TRBJ2-5; 8 bases align to TRBD2. Germline V gives CDR1 LGHDT, CDR2 YNNKEL (reference sequence). Trimming at V came to 4 bases and at J to 5 bases, leaving 15 bases not matched to a gene. This CDR3 spans 17 amino acids. The CDR3 sequence is CASSRPRIGRVWETQYF. The CDR3 DNA sequence: TGTGCCAGCAGCCGGCCCCGGATCGGGAGGGTTTGGGAGACCCAGTACTTC.

The chain carries TRBV7-9 and TRBJ2-1; 13 nucleotides align to TRBD2. Germline trimming cut 1 base from V and 4 bases from J; bases unmatched to any gene: 7. Germline CDR1 reads SEHNR; CDR2 reads FQNEAQ (reference sequence). The CDR3 runs to 18 residues. DNA of the CDR3: TGTGCCAGCAGCTTAGGGCAGACTAGCGGGGGGTTGTACAATGAGCAGTTCTTC. It specifies CASSLGQTSGGLYNEQFF.

The sample holds a few counts of this clonotype. The chain carries TRBV5-1 and TRBJ2-5, with D uncertain. The CDR3 is made up of 16 amino acids. The germline V and J ends were trimmed by 6 bases and 5 bases, with 23 bases remaining between them. Germline CDR1 SGHRS, CDR2 YFSETQ. Here the CDR3 reads CASKYLGPNTRETQYF. The CDR3 bases are TGCGCCAGCAAGTACTTGGGCCCCAACACCCGGGAGACCCAGTACTTC.

This clonotype was counted between two and nine times. The chain links TRBV5-6 to TRBJ1-2; D possibly corresponds to TRBD1 (5 bases). Germline loops: CDR1 SGHDT, CDR2 YYEEEE. V lost 0 bases and J lost 10, with 16 bases in between. The CDR3 extends over 14 amino acids. CDR3 DNA: TGTGCCAGCAGCTTGGCGAGGGACGACTTAACCTACACCTTC. It is translated as CASSLARDDLTYTF.

V usage is TRBV24-1 and J usage is TRBJ2-3, with 11 nucleotides matching TRBD2. The CDR3 is made up of 16 amino acids. V was clipped by 4 bases and J by 1 base; unmatched bases: 3. The germline V gene encodes CDR1 KGHDR and CDR2 SFDVKD. This CDR3 reads CATSDPGLAGTDTQYF. The CDR3, as DNA: TGTGCCACCAGTGACCCGGGACTAGCGGGCACAGATACGCAGTATTTT.

This clonotype was seen only a few times. The chain couples TRBV20-1 to TRBJ1-1; 10 nucleotides line up with TRBD1. Trimming at V came to 2 bases and at J to 4 bases, leaving 19 bases not matched to a gene. This CDR3 region has 19 residues. Germline values: CDR1 DFQATT, CDR2 SNEGSKA (reference sequence). This chain's CDR3 is CSARKDRGRNLETGTEAFF. In DNA form, the CDR3 reads TGCAGTGCTAGAAAAGACAGGGGGCGGAATCTCGAGACCGGCACTGAAGCTTTCTTT.

This clonotype was picked up a small number of times. The V call is TRBV7-3, the J call TRBJ2-5; the D gene is possibly TRBD1 (5 bases). The germline V gene has CDR1 SGHTA and CDR2 FQGTGA. This CDR3 contains 13 residues. Trimming stripped 5 bases from V and 6 bases from J, with 13 bases between. The CDR3 DNA follows: TGTGCCAGCAGCCTGGGCCCAGGGCAGACCCAGTACTTC. Encoded protein: CASSLGPGQTQYF. Using reference TRBV7-3 and TRBJ2-5 for the parts outside the CDR3, the full variable domain is GAGVSQTPSNKVTEKGKYVELRCDPISGHTALYWYRQSLGQGPEFLIYFQGTGAADDSGLPNDRFFAVRPEGSVSTLKIQRTERGDSAVYLCASSLGPGQTQYFGPGTRLLVL.

This clonotype was seen only a few times. The V and J genes are TRBV7-2 and TRBJ2-1, with 8 bases aligning to TRBD1. The CDR3 loop spans 15 amino acids. Per germline, CDR1 SGHTA and CDR2 FQGNSA. J was trimmed by 7 bases and V by 6 bases; bases with no gene match: 11. CDR3 sequence: CASSPGGQGRNEQFF. For the CDR3, the DNA is TGTGCCAGCAGTCCGGGCGGACAGGGACGGAATGAGCAGTTCTTC.

The V gene is TRBV27, the J gene TRBJ2-1; TRBD2 matches 9 bases. Losses at the gene ends were 8 bases for V and 5 bases for J; bases not matched to a gene: 10. The CDR3 is made up of 15 amino acids. Germline assignment: CDR1 MNHEY and CDR2 SMNVEV (reference sequence). CDR3 DNA: TGTGCCAGCGCCGGGGCGGGAGGGATACACAATGAGCAGTTCTTC. Protein: CASAGAGGIHNEQFF.

The genes are TRBV9 and TRBJ2-7; no clear D gene. Germline V CDR1 and CDR2: SGDLS, YYNGEE. The CDR3 is 14 residues long. V lost 0 bases and J 0 bases, leaving 7 bases between the germline ends. The CDR3 sequence is CASSVASSSYEQYF. The CDR3 region has the DNA TGTGCCAGCAGCGTAGCCAGCAGCTCCTACGAGCAGTACTTC. Drawing the rest from reference TRBV9 and TRBJ2-7, the complete variable domain is DSGVTQTPKHLITATGQRVTLRCSPRSGDLSVYWYQQSLDQGLQFLIQYYNGEERAKGNILERFSAQQFPDLHSELNLSSLELGDSALYFCASSVASSSYEQYFGPGTRLTVT.

This clonotype was recorded a few times. The V gene is TRBV30, the J gene TRBJ2-2; 8 positions agree with TRBD1. Trimming took 7 bases from V and 6 from J; bases not matched to a gene: 7. The CDR3 length is 13 residues. The germline gives CDR1 GTSNPN, CDR2 SVGIG (reference sequence). This chain's CDR3 is CASGQGGAGELFF. The CDR3 nucleotides read TGTGCCTCCGGACAGGGAGGTGCCGGGGAGCTGTTTTTT.

In its sample, this clonotype was seen once. The chain couples TRBV2 to TRBJ2-2, with 10 bases lining up with TRBD2. This CDR3 spans 14 amino acids. Germline assignment: CDR1 SNHLY and CDR2 FYNNEI. J lost 7 bases, V lost 6 bases, and 5 bases had no gene match. CDR3 nucleotide sequence: TGTGCCAGCAGGGCTAGCGGGAGCCACGGGGAGCTGTTTTTT. It translates to CASRASGSHGELFF. The full variable domain, rest sourced from reference TRBV2 and TRBJ2-2, is EPEVTQTPSHQVTQMGQEVILRCVPISNHLYFYWYRQILGQKVEFLVSFYNNEISEKSEIFDDQFSVERPDGSNFTLKIRSTKLEDSAMYFCASRASGSHGELFFGEGSRLTVL.

In this sample, this clonotype turned up a few times. The V gene is TRBV20-1, the J gene TRBJ2-3, with D perhaps matching TRBD2 (5 bases). This CDR3 has 14 residues. V lost 5 bases and J lost 4, with 16 bases in between. Germline CDR1 and CDR2: DFQATT and SNEGSKA (reference sequence). CDR3 in DNA: TGCAGTGCTCCCCGGGGTAACGGTCCAGATACGCAGTATTTT. Its translation: CSAPRGNGPDTQYF.

This chain joins TRBV10-1 and TRBJ2-1, with D unresolved. The CDR3 totals 13 residues. The V gene lost 0 bases and the J gene lost 7 bases, with 7 bases spanning the gap. Germline lookup yields CDR1 WNHNN and CDR2 SYGVQD (reference sequence). For the CDR3, the DNA is TGCGCCAGCAGTGAGTCCCCTCTGAATGAGCAGTTCTTC. It codes for CASSESPLNEQFF.

This clonotype has only a few counts. The chain is built from TRBV20-1 and TRBJ2-3; D possibly corresponds to TRBD2 (5 bases). Per the germline V gene, CDR1 is DFQATT and CDR2 is SNEGSKA (reference sequence). V was shortened by 0 bases and J by 1 base, with 14 bases between the two germline ends. The length of the CDR3 is 16 residues. The CDR3 protein is CSARDPRGSRTDTQYF. Here the CDR3 DNA reads TGCAGTGCTAGAGACCCTCGGGGTAGCCGCACAGATACGCAGTATTTT.

The chain couples TRBV2 to TRBJ2-5; 7 bases align to TRBD2. Germline V gene sequence: CDR1 SNHLY, CDR2 FYNNEI. The CDR3 has 14 amino acids. The V gene end was trimmed by 5 bases and the J gene end by 5 bases; junction bases not matched to a gene: 8. Here the CDR3 reads CASSSPGLHETQYF. Here the CDR3 DNA reads TGTGCCAGCAGTTCTCCGGGACTACATGAGACCCAGTACTTC.

V usage is TRBV28 and J usage is TRBJ2-2, with a weak D call TRBD1 (6 bases). The CDR3 contains 12 residues. Germline V CDR1 and CDR2: MDHEN, SYDVKM. V lost 6 bases, J lost 6 bases, and 8 bases lay in between. The CDR3, as DNA: TGTGCCAGCAGACGGACAGCCGGGGAGCTGTTTTTT. Its translation: CASRRTAGELFF.

The V and J genes are TRBV19 and TRBJ2-5, with 8 positions matching TRBD2. V shed 7 bases, J shed 2 bases, and the junction held 6 bases outside the gene matches. The germline V gene has CDR1 LNHDA and CDR2 SQIVND (reference sequence). This CDR3 is built from 14 residues. In DNA form, the CDR3 reads TGTGCCAGTAAGCATACTAGCGGACAAGAGACCCAGTACTTC. Its protein is CASKHTSGQETQYF.